A single sample is the source of the 30 T cell receptor beta chains below, sequenced in a study of blood T cell repertoires in COVID-19. Some clones are missing from TCRdb's copy, which holds only in-frame ones; the method was immunoSEQ multiplex PCR. The sample includes some 70,000 clones, roughly 85% of them seen just once. Sequencing was carried out using peripheral blood. These receptors originate from a woman aged 60 to 75 with acute or convalescent COVID-19.

The chain has TRBV12-3 or TRBV12-4 and TRBJ2-5; TRBD1 agrees at 10 bases. Unmatched junction bases numbered 5, after V lost 8 bases and J lost 5 bases. CDR3 size: 13 residues. CDR3 nucleotide sequence: TGTGCCAGCGGCAGGACAGGGGGGGAGACCCAGTACTTC. Translating gives CASGRTGGETQYF.

A single count supports this clone. The chain links TRBV5-1 to TRBJ2-1; 9 positions match TRBD2. The CDR3 is 15 amino acids. V lost 1 base to trimming and J lost 5 bases; unmatched junction nucleotides: 4. The germline V gene encodes CDR1 SGHRS and CDR2 YFSETQ. The CDR3 sequence: CASSLLGLANNEQFF. As DNA, the CDR3 is TGCGCCAGCAGCTTGTTGGGACTAGCCAACAATGAGCAGTTCTTC. Based on the CDR3 plus reference TRBV5-1 and TRBJ2-1, the full variable domain is KAGVTQTPRYLIKTRGQQVTLSCSPISGHRSVSWYQQTPGQGLQFLFEYFSETQRNKGNFPGRFSGRQFSNSRSEMNVSTLELGDSALYLCASSLLGLANNEQFFGPGTRLTVL.

V is TRBV7-9 and J is TRBJ1-6; possible D gene TRBD1, 5 bases. Germline values: CDR1 SEHNR, CDR2 FQNEAQ (reference sequence). The length of the CDR3 is 16 residues. The ends were cut back, 5 bases at V and 8 bases at J, with 19 bases in the middle. For the CDR3, the DNA is TGTGCCAGCAGCGACACAGGCAGCCTAGGCTATTCACCCCTCCACTTT. It is translated as CASSDTGSLGYSPLHF.

The chain couples TRBV5-1 to TRBJ2-1; D possibly corresponds to TRBD1 (5 bases). The germline CDR1 and CDR2 sequences are SGHRS and YFSETQ. There are 17 residues in the CDR3. The ends were cut back, 1 base at V and 0 bases at J, with 14 bases in the middle. The CDR3 here is CASSLRTMQSSYNEQFF. The CDR3 DNA follows: TGCGCCAGCAGCTTGCGGACAATGCAGAGCTCCTACAATGAGCAGTTCTTC. The variable domain in full, with the rest retrieved from reference TRBV5-1 and TRBJ2-1, is KAGVTQTPRYLIKTRGQQVTLSCSPISGHRSVSWYQQTPGQGLQFLFEYFSETQRNKGNFPGRFSGRQFSNSRSEMNVSTLELGDSALYLCASSLRTMQSSYNEQFFGPGTRLTVL.

The chain recombines TRBV19 with TRBJ1-5; tentative D call: TRBD1 (6 bases). The ends were cut back, 4 bases at V and 5 bases at J, with 12 bases in the middle. The CDR3 totals 14 residues. The germline CDR1 and CDR2 sequences are LNHDA and SQIVND (reference sequence). In DNA, the CDR3 is TGTGCCAGTAGTACGAGGGGGGGCTATCAGCCCCAGCATTTT. Translation gives CASSTRGGYQPQHF.

The V call is TRBV7-3, the J call TRBJ2-2; 7 bases line up with TRBD1. Germline V gives CDR1 SGHTA, CDR2 FQGTGA. CDR3 length equals 16 residues. V gave up 5 bases and J gave up 5 bases; unmatched junction bases: 11. DNA of the CDR3: TGTGCCAGCAGCCACCAGACAGGGAGCGGTACCGGGGAGCTGTTTTTT. Amino acid sequence: CASSHQTGSGTGELFF.

The V call is TRBV6-5, the J call TRBJ1-1; TRBD1 is a possible D gene (6 bases). V was shortened by 9 bases and J by 4 bases, with 15 bases between the two germline ends. Germline assignment: CDR1 MNHEY and CDR2 SVGAGI. CDR3 length: 13 residues. The CDR3 is CASGRGGGTEAFF. In nucleotides, the CDR3 is TGTGCCAGTGGACGGGGAGGGGGCACTGAAGCTTTCTTT.

The gene calls are TRBV13 and TRBJ2-5, with 7 bases lining up with TRBD2. This CDR3 region has 14 residues. Trimming cost V 4 bases and J 2 bases; bases outside gene matches: 4. The germline CDR1 and CDR2 sequences are PRHDT and FYEKMQ (reference sequence). The CDR3 DNA is TGTGCCAGCAGCTCTGGGGGGGTACAAGAGACCCAGTACTTC. Translation gives CASSSGGVQETQYF. Combining the CDR3 with reference TRBV13 and TRBJ2-5 gives the whole variable domain AAGVIQSPRHLIKEKRETATLKCYPIPRHDTVYWYQQGPGQDPQFLISFYEKMQSDKGSIPDRFSAQQFSDYHSELNMSSLELGDSALYFCASSSGGVQETQYFGPGTRLLVL.

The chain joins TRBV7-2 to TRBJ1-5; 8 bases are a match to TRBD1. There are 13 residues in the CDR3. Germline V gene sequence: CDR1 SGHTA, CDR2 FQGNSA. J was trimmed by 7 bases and V by 4 bases; bases with no gene match: 3. Written as DNA, the CDR3 is TGTGCCAGCAGCTCGGACAGGGCACAGCCCCAGCATTTT. Protein product: CASSSDRAQPQHF.

The rearrangement links TRBV7-8 to TRBJ2-5; a weak D match, TRBD2 (6 bases). CDR1 is SGHVS and CDR2 is FQNEAQ in the germline V gene. The CDR3 runs to 15 residues. Trimming cost V 5 bases and J 2 bases, with 15 bases left between them. The CDR3 spells CASSGPRGTQETQYF. As DNA, the CDR3 is TGTGCCAGCAGCGGACCCCGGGGGACTCAAGAGACCCAGTACTTC. Full variable domain (outside the CDR3, taken from reference TRBV7-8 and TRBJ2-5): GAGVSQSPRYKVAKRGQDVALRCDPISGHVSLFWYQQALGQGPEFLTYFQNEAQLDKSGLPSDRFFAERPEGSVSTLKIQRTQQEDSAVYLCASSGPRGTQETQYFGPGTRLLVL.

This clone occurred once. This rearrangement joins TRBV19 to TRBJ2-7; 8 nucleotides agree with TRBD2. The CDR3 has 14 residues. Trimming removed 5 bases from V and 5 bases from J; junction bases left unmatched: 8. Germline V gene data show CDR1 as LNHDA and CDR2 as SQIVND (reference sequence). In DNA form, the CDR3 reads TGTGCCAGTAGTCACTACTACGGGGGGGACGAGCAGTACTTC. This translates into CASSHYYGGDEQYF.

The chain couples TRBV20-1 to TRBJ1-2; the D is unclear. In germline, CDR1 is DFQATT, CDR2 SNEGSKA (reference sequence). The CDR3 runs 11 residues. Deletions cut 5 bases from V and 8 bases from J, with 12 bases between. The CDR3 region is CSAHSGRGYTF. Written as DNA, the CDR3 is TGCAGTGCTCACTCGGGGAGGGGCTACACCTTC.

The chain has TRBV2 and TRBJ2-6; D might be TRBD1 (6 bases). CDR3 length: 17 residues. The germline V gene encodes CDR1 SNHLY and CDR2 FYNNEI. Trimming shortened V by 7 bases and J by 2 bases, and 18 bases separated the two germline ends. The CDR3 nucleotides are TGTGCCAGCAAACGACAGGAGGCTGAGGCTGGGGCCAACGTCCTGACTTTC. It specifies CASKRQEAEAGANVLTF.

By its share, this clone is medium-sized (0.01 to 0.1%). V usage is TRBV9 and J usage is TRBJ2-7, with D possibly matching TRBD1 (6 bases). This CDR3 has 18 residues. V lost 4 bases, J lost 5 bases, and 28 bases lay in between. The germline gives CDR1 SGDLS, CDR2 YYNGEE. The CDR3 loop reads CASSPPITRGTIQDEQYF. CDR3 nucleotide sequence: TGTGCCAGCAGCCCTCCCATAACGAGGGGGACGATCCAAGACGAGCAGTACTTC.

V usage is TRBV10-1 and J usage is TRBJ2-2; 8 bases are a match to TRBD2. The CDR3 sequence is 16 residues long. The ends lost 4 bases at V and 1 base at J; junction bases unmatched: 5. Germline V gene sequence: CDR1 WNHNN, CDR2 SYGVQD (reference sequence). CDR3 bases: TGCGCCAGCAGTGTTGGGCTAGCGGGGAACACCGGGGAGCTGTTTTTT. It yields the protein CASSVGLAGNTGELFF.

The rearrangement joins TRBV15 to TRBJ2-5; D is undetermined. Trimming took 3 bases from V and 5 from J, leaving 10 bases between them. The CDR3 has 13 amino acids. Germline V lookup: CDR1 LNHNV, CDR2 YYDKDF (reference sequence). The CDR3 is CATSSRLRETQYF. CDR3 sequence (DNA): TGTGCCACCAGCAGCCGACTTCGCGAGACCCAGTACTTC.

The V call is TRBV3-1 (or the pseudogene TRBV3-2), the J call TRBJ2-5; TRBD2 matches 15 bases. Trimming took 2 bases from V and 5 from J; bases not matched to a gene: 6. This CDR3 has 17 residues. CDR1 and CDR2 from the germline V gene are LGHDT and YNNKEL (reference sequence). CDR3 bases: TGTGCCAGCAGCCAAATCGGACTAGCGGGGGGGCCCGAGACCCAGTACTTC. This translates into CASSQIGLAGGPETQYF.

This clone was seen only once. This chain joins TRBV6-5 and TRBJ1-4; D is uncertain. The CDR3 contains 14 residues. Between the trimmed V and J ends, which lost 3 bases and 4 bases, there was a span of 9 bases. Germline V gene data show CDR1 as MNHEY and CDR2 as SVGAGI. The CDR3 nucleotides read TGTGCCAGCAGTTATTCAGGCTATAATGAAAAACTGTTTTTT. This translates into CASSYSGYNEKLFF.

In this sample, this clone turned up a few times. The chain links TRBV7-9 to TRBJ2-1; TRBD1 matches at 9 bases. Per germline, CDR1 SEHNR and CDR2 FQNEAQ (reference sequence). Germline trimming cut 2 bases from V and 8 bases from J; bases unmatched to any gene: 7. This CDR3 contains 15 residues. CDR3: CASSLTGQGKDEQFF. DNA for the CDR3: TGTGCCAGCAGCTTAACGGGACAGGGAAAAGATGAGCAGTTCTTC.

This clone has just one count. This chain uses TRBV20-1 with TRBJ2-5, with a tentative D call TRBD2 (6 bases). Germline V gene data show CDR1 as DFQATT and CDR2 as SNEGSKA (reference sequence). CDR3 size: 13 residues. V gave up 3 bases and J gave up 2 bases, with 10 bases separating them. The CDR3 here is CSASASVQETQYF. As DNA, the CDR3 is TGCAGTGCTAGTGCTAGCGTTCAAGAGACCCAGTACTTC.

The rearrangement joins TRBV9 to TRBJ1-1; D may be TRBD1 (6 bases). Trimming pared 6 bases from V and 4 bases from J, leaving 25 bases between. The CDR3 extends over 17 amino acids. The germline CDR1 and CDR2 sequences are SGDLS and YYNGEE. The CDR3 region has the DNA TGTGCCAGCACCGATTGCAAGGGGGAGGGCTGGGGCACTGAAGCTTTCTTT. This codes for CASTDCKGEGWGTEAFF.

The chain joins TRBV7-2 to TRBJ2-5; no clear D. Per the germline V gene, CDR1 is SGHTA and CDR2 is FQGNSA. The CDR3 has 13 amino acids. V dropped 4 bases and J dropped 5 bases, with 11 bases sitting between them. The CDR3 bases are TGTGCCAGCAGCTCGAGCCAACGGGAGACCCAGTACTTC. Amino acid sequence: CASSSSQRETQYF. Full variable domain (rest looked up from reference TRBV7-2 and TRBJ2-5): GAGVSQSPSNKVTEKGKDVELRCDPISGHTALYWYRQSLGQGLEFLIYFQGNSAPDKSGLPSDRFSAERTGGSVSTLTIQRTQQEDSAVYLCASSSSQRETQYFGPGTRLLVL.

The chain combines TRBV11-1 with TRBJ1-2; no definite D call. Germline V CDR1 and CDR2: SGHAT, FQDESV (reference sequence). V was shortened by 5 bases and J by 5 bases, with 12 bases between the two germline ends. The CDR3 has 13 residues. CDR3 residues: CASSRREGYGYTF. CDR3 bases: TGTGCCAGCAGCCGTCGGGAGGGATATGGCTACACCTTC.

The chain carries TRBV6-5 and TRBJ1-2; unclear D gene. This CDR3 has 13 amino acids. Trimming shortened V by 6 bases and J by 0 bases, and 8 bases separated the two germline ends. Germline V gene lookup returns CDR1 MNHEY and CDR2 SVGAGI. In DNA, the CDR3 is TGTGCCAGCAGACAGAGCTCTAACTATGGCTACACCTTC. Encoded protein: CASRQSSNYGYTF.

The chain has TRBV6-4 and TRBJ2-3; the match to TRBD2 covers 11 bases. The CDR3 contains 15 residues. Germline V lookup: CDR1 MRHNA, CDR2 SNTAGT. The junction had 0 bases not matched to a gene; V was cut back by 3 bases and J by 1 base. The CDR3 nucleotides are TGTGCCAGCAGTGAGACTAGCGGGGGCACAGATACGCAGTATTTT. This gives the protein CASSETSGGTDTQYF.

This chain uses TRBV9 with TRBJ2-1, with D possibly TRBD2 on 5 matching bases. CDR1 is SGDLS and CDR2 is YYNGEE in the germline V gene. CDR3 size: 15 residues. V gave up 0 bases and J gave up 0 bases, with 7 bases separating them. Here the CDR3 DNA reads TGTGCCAGCAGCGTAGACGGGATCTCCTACAATGAGCAGTTCTTC. It translates to CASSVDGISYNEQFF.

This clone appeared a single time. This chain links TRBV19 with TRBJ2-1; possibly TRBD1 for D (6 bases). The ends were cut back, 4 bases at V and 0 bases at J, with 10 bases in the middle. Per germline, CDR1 LNHDA and CDR2 SQIVND (reference sequence). This CDR3 region has 15 residues. The CDR3 reads CASSSRGSSYNEQFF. Written as DNA, the CDR3 is TGTGCCAGTAGTAGTAGGGGGAGCTCCTACAATGAGCAGTTCTTC.

This chain links TRBV10-1 with TRBJ2-2; D ambiguous. The V and J ends lost 2 bases and 1 base respectively, with 5 bases between them. The length of the CDR3 is 14 residues. CDR1 WNHNN and CDR2 SYGVQD come from the germline V gene (reference sequence). CDR3 coding DNA: TGCGCCAGCAGTGAGGCTAAGAACACCGGGGAGCTGTTTTTT. This gives the protein CASSEAKNTGELFF.

This clone showed up just once. The chain joins TRBV5-4 to TRBJ1-1, with 11 bases that match TRBD1. The CDR3 loop spans 13 amino acids. The V and J ends lost 4 bases and 10 bases, in that order; junction bases with no gene match: 6. The germline V gene encodes CDR1 SGHNT and CDR2 YYREEE (reference sequence). The CDR3 DNA sequence: TGTGCCAGCAGCATAGGACAGGGGGCATCAGCTTTCTTT. Translated, it gives CASSIGQGASAFF. Filled out from reference TRBV5-4 and TRBJ1-1, the complete variable domain reads ETGVTQSPTHLIKTRGQQVTLRCSSQSGHNTVSWYQQALGQGPQFIFQYYREEENGRGNFPPRFSGLQFPNYSSELNVNALELDDSALYLCASSIGQGASAFFGQGTRLTVV.

This chain connects TRBV3-1 (or the pseudogene TRBV3-2) to TRBJ2-2; 8 nucleotides align to TRBD2. After removal of 4 bases from V and 5 bases from J, the junction contained 24 bases not matched to a gene. This CDR3 is built from 21 residues. The germline V gene has CDR1 LGHDT and CDR2 YNNKEL (reference sequence). The CDR3 loop is CASSRQILGLAVSVGTGELFF. CDR3 DNA: TGTGCCAGCAGCCGCCAGATCCTAGGACTAGCAGTGTCGGTGGGGACCGGGGAGCTGTTTTTT.